A single sample is the source of the 13 T cell receptor beta chains below, sequenced in a study of shared clonotypes between healthy human individuals. CD45RO negativity and positive selection for CCR7 defined naive CD8 cells, a population that excluded terminally differentiated effector memory CD45RA+ cells. Repertoires were generated with immunoSEQ multiplex PCR, while TCRdb's copy carries only in-frame clones and drops some. The sample lists hundreds of thousands of clones, roughly 95% occurring once. The material sequenced was naive CD8+ T cells sorted from blood. The receptors were sampled from a woman aged 30 to 39 in good health.

This rearrangement joins TRBV7-9 to TRBJ1-4; D gene ambiguous. CDR1 SEHNR and CDR2 FQNEAQ come from the germline V gene (reference sequence). The CDR3 loop spans 18 amino acids. Trimming shortened V by 0 bases and J by 0 bases, and 14 bases separated the two germline ends. This CDR3 is CASSLALGRDATNEKLFF. The CDR3 coding sequence is TGTGCCAGCAGCTTAGCCCTGGGGAGAGATGCAACTAATGAAAAACTGTTTTTT.

J is TRBJ2-5 and V is TRBV11-2, with no clear D. CDR3 length: 14 residues. The germline V and J ends were trimmed by 4 bases and 3 bases, with 12 bases remaining between them. Germline values: CDR1 SGHAT, CDR2 FQNNGV. The CDR3 DNA sequence: TGTGCCAGCAGCTGGGATTTAGAAGAAGAGACCCAGTACTTC. The encoded protein is CASSWDLEEETQYF.

The chain carries TRBV5-6 and TRBJ2-5, with 8 bases identical to TRBD2. This CDR3 is built from 14 residues. CDR1 is SGHDT and CDR2 is YYEEEE in the germline V gene. Trimming removed 4 bases from V and 4 bases from J; junction bases left unmatched: 6. Written as DNA, the CDR3 is TGTGCCAGCAGCCCCGGACTAGCACTAGAGACCCAGTACTTC. It encodes CASSPGLALETQYF.

This CDR3 is CASSFGPGNQPQHF. The CDR3 nucleotides are TGTGCCAGCAGCTTTGGGCCCGGCAATCAGCCCCAGCATTTT. J is TRBJ1-5 and V is TRBV5-4; no clear D gene. Germline loops: CDR1 SGHNT, CDR2 YYREEE (reference sequence). The CDR3 is 14 residues long. V lost 2 bases and J 2 bases, leaving 8 bases between the germline ends.

The chain uses TRBV5-4 and TRBJ2-1; D ambiguous. V lost 0 bases and J lost 6, with 13 bases in between. The CDR3 spans 15 residues. Germline CDR1 reads SGHNT; CDR2 reads YYREEE (reference sequence). CDR3 loop: CASSLAPQGANEQFF. The CDR3 nucleotides read TGTGCCAGCAGCTTGGCTCCGCAAGGCGCCAATGAGCAGTTCTTC.

The rearrangement links TRBV7-9 to TRBJ2-1, with D unresolved. The CDR3 length is 16 residues. The germline V and J ends were trimmed by 1 base and 2 bases, with 12 bases remaining between them. The germline V gene encodes CDR1 SEHNR and CDR2 FQNEAQ (reference sequence). In nucleotides, the CDR3 is TGTGCCAGCAGCTTAGTAGCTCGGACCACCTACAATGAGCAGTTCTTC. Its translation is CASSLVARTTYNEQFF.

This chain connects TRBV9 to TRBJ2-2; D perhaps matches TRBD1 (5 bases). Deletions cut 0 bases from V and 3 bases from J, with 15 bases between. This CDR3 contains 17 residues. Looked up from germline, CDR1 is SGDLS and CDR2 is YYNGEE. The chain's CDR3 is CASSVDQGSVDTGELFF. The CDR3 DNA reads TGTGCCAGCAGCGTAGATCAGGGCTCGGTAGACACCGGGGAGCTGTTTTTT. The full variable domain, in which reference TRBV9 and TRBJ2-2 provide the parts outside the CDR3, is DSGVTQTPKHLITATGQRVTLRCSPRSGDLSVYWYQQSLDQGLQFLIQYYNGEERAKGNILERFSAQQFPDLHSELNLSSLELGDSALYFCASSVDQGSVDTGELFFGEGSRLTVL.

The rearrangement joins TRBV7-9 to TRBJ1-1; D not resolved. This CDR3 contains 14 residues. The V gene lost 4 bases and the J gene lost 3 bases, with 12 bases spanning the gap. Germline V gene lookup returns CDR1 SEHNR and CDR2 FQNEAQ (reference sequence). CDR3 sequence: CASSSQAWDTEAFF. In DNA, the CDR3 is TGTGCCAGCAGCTCTCAGGCCTGGGACACTGAAGCTTTCTTT.

The chain joins TRBV28 to TRBJ2-5; D is possibly TRBD2 (5 bases). V lost 5 bases and J lost 3, with 13 bases in between. This CDR3 comprises 14 residues. Germline V lookup: CDR1 MDHEN, CDR2 SYDVKM. DNA for the CDR3: TGTGCCAGCAGTCCCCTCCCCGGGGAAGAGACCCAGTACTTC. Protein product: CASSPLPGEETQYF.

V is TRBV11-1 and J is TRBJ2-5; 7 bases are a match to TRBD1. Gene TRBJ2-7 matches the end of the DNA better, so the J call may be wrong. Germline lookup yields CDR1 SGHAT and CDR2 FQDESV (reference sequence). The CDR3 extends over 14 amino acids. In DNA, the CDR3 is TGTGCCAGCAGCTTCCGGGACAGCTCCTACGAGCAGTACTTC. This gives the protein CASSFRDSSYEQYF.

The chain couples TRBV30 to TRBJ2-5; weak D call: TRBD2 (6 bases). Matching the DNA end better, TRBJ2-7 makes the J call doubtful. CDR3 size: 12 residues. The germline V gene encodes CDR1 GTSNPN and CDR2 SVGIG (reference sequence). In nucleotides, the CDR3 is TGTGCCTGGAAGGGACTTTCCTACGAGCAGTACTTC. This gives the protein CAWKGLSYEQYF.

The rearrangement links TRBV15 to TRBJ2-1; 10 positions agree with TRBD2. Unmatched junction bases numbered 12, after V lost 6 bases and J lost 7 bases. Germline values: CDR1 LNHNV, CDR2 YYDKDF (reference sequence). CDR3 length equals 16 residues. The CDR3 loop is CATSFLAGGVGNEQFF. CDR3 nucleotides: TGTGCCACCAGTTTTTTAGCGGGAGGTGTAGGGAATGAGCAGTTCTTC.

This chain connects TRBV19 to TRBJ1-2, with D possibly TRBD1 on 5 matching bases. V dropped 5 bases and J dropped 7 bases, with 14 bases sitting between them. CDR1 is LNHDA, CDR2 SQIVND, per germline (reference sequence). The CDR3 is 13 residues long. The CDR3 DNA reads as TGTGCCAGTAGTCTGACAGACTTGCTTGGCTACACCTTC. Encoded protein: CASSLTDLLGYTF. The variable domain in full, completed from reference TRBV19 and TRBJ1-2, reads DGGITQSPKYLFRKEGQNVTLSCEQNLNHDAMYWYRQDPGQGLRLIYYSQIVNDFQKGDIAEGYSVSREKKESFPLTVTSAQKNPTAFYLCASSLTDLLGYTFGSGTRLTVV.